This T cell receptor (beta chain) is from a study of blood T cell repertoires in COVID-19 (dated by TCRdb to 2020 to 2021). A note on the overall study: Samples from collaborators originated in the United States, Italy and Spain and spanned both the acute and convalescent phases of COVID-19. The material from the prospective study consisted of cDNA or gDNA derived from T cells, B-cell-depleted T cells, or PBMCs. Subjects who had been exposed to COVID-19, were actively infected with it, or had recovered from it provided the deeply sampled blood TCRbeta repertoires that made up the dataset. The repertoires were released in a freely available public database intended as a resource for research on the immune response to SARS-CoV-2. Samples were obtained from the ongoing ImmuneRACE study (first 160 participants) and from about 1,300 subjects provided by 6 global collaborators. A de-identified subject ID, COVID-19 status, age in years and sex were almost always included in the sample metadata. HLA class I and class II types, where available, came from metadata supplied by the sample provider rather than from assay-based typing.

This clone occurred many times. Its antigen is currently not known. The input lacks base qualities; no much larger clone sits a single base away. The immunoSEQ Assay, a bias-controlled multiplex PCR, was used to amplify TCRbeta CDR3 regions from genomic DNA. The published analysis was carried out like this. The number of nucleated cells in each sample was estimated by amplification of reference gene primers within the assay. To quantify the absolute abundance of each unique TCRbeta CDR3 rearrangement, sequence reads were collapsed and filtered. For each sample, productive Simpson clonality was calculated as the square root of Simpson's diversity index across productive rearrangements. This immuneACCESS table, as held by TCRdb, lists in-frame sequences with V and J called but not all clones. Of the missing ones, under half trace to an unresolved V gene in checked studies; the others have no known cause. D and trimming come from the DNA, and the V and J calls and clone size come from that table. This sample is represented by about 120,000 clones; about two thirds of them were singletons. More than 0.65% of the sample is in the top ten clones.

The germline V end is reduced by 3 bases and the J end by 2 bases; junction bases left unmatched: 11. CDR1 is given as DFQATT and CDR2 as SNEGSKA, both from the germline V gene (reference sequence). The CDR3, from cysteine to phenylalanine, totals 16 residues. Here the CDR3 DNA is all that survives: 48 bases in frame from base 1. Collaborating institutions collected whole blood in K2EDTA tubes following their own protocols. For TCRbeta analysis, collaborators shipped samples as frozen whole blood, isolated PBMCs, or DNA extracted from either of those sample types. What the research found in general, with its limitations: The quantity of clinical and demographic metadata differed by source and by participant and was supplied without curation.

The sequencing input was peripheral blood. The chain was built from TRBV20-1 and TRBJ2-7; TRBD1 fits 9 bases in the junction. The clonotype was recovered from a human donor with acute or convalescent COVID-19. The donor label of this sample is uncertain. The bases are TGCAGTGCTAGTACTATGCAGGACAGGGGCACCTACGAGCAGTACTTC. Translated, this is CSASTMQDRGTYEQYF.